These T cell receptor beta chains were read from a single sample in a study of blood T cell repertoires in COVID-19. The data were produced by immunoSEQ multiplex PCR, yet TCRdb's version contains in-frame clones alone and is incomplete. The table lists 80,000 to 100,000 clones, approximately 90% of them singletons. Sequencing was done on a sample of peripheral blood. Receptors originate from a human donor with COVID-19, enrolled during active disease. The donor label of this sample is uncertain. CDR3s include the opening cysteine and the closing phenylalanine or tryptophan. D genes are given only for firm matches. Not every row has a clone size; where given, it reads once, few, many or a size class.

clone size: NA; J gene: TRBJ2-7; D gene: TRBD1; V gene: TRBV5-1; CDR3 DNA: TGCGCCAGCAGCTTGGTCACCGGGACAGGCTCCTACGAGCAGTACTTC; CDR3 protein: CASSLVTGTGSYEQYF
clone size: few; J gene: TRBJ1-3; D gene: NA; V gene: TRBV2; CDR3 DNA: TGTGCCAGCAGTGCCCAAGGGGCTTTCTCTGGAAACACCATATATTTT; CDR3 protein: CASSAQGAFSGNTIYF
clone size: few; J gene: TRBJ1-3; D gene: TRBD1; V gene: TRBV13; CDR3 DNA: TGTGCCAGCAGCTTGACAGGGAACACCATATATTTT; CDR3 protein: CASSLTGNTIYF
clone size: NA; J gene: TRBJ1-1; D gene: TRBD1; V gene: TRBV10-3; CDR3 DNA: TGTGCCATCAGATCAGGACAGGGGGCTGACACTGAAGCTTTCTTT; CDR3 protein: CAIRSGQGADTEAFF
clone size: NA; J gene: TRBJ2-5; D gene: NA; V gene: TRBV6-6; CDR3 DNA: TGTGCCAGCAGTACCGGGACTTCGTACCAAGAGACCCAGTACTTC; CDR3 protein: CASSTGTSYQETQYF
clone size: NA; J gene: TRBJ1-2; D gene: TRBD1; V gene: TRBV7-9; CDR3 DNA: TGTGCCAGCAGCCCCCACTACAGGGGGCGCCGGGGCTATGGCTACACCTTC; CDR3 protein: CASSPHYRGRRGYGYTF
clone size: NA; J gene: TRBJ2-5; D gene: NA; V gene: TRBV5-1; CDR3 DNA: TGCGCCAGCAGCCGAACAAGGGGTGGGCAAGAGACCCAGTACTTC; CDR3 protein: CASSRTRGGQETQYF
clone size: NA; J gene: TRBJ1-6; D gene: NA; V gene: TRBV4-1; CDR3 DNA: TGCGCCAGCAGCCAAAATCCGGGACTTAGAAGCCCACCCCTCCACTTT; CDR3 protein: CASSQNPGLRSPPLHF
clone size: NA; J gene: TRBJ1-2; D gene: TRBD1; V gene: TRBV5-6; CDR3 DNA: TGTGCCAGCAGCTCCAGGGGATCAGGGGGCAACTATGGCTACACCTTC; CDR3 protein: CASSSRGSGGNYGYTF
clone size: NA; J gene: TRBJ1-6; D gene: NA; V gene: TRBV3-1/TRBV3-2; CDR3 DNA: TGTGCCAGCAGCCAAGGGACAGCCTATAATTCACCCCTCCACTTT; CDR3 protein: CASSQGTAYNSPLHF
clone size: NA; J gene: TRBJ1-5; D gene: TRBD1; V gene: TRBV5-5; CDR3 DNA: TGTGCCAGCAGCGGACAGGGGTTCAATAGCAATCAGCCCCAGCATTTT; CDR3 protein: CASSGQGFNSNQPQHF
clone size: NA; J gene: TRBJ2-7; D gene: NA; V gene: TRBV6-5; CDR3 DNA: TGTGCCAGCAGAGAGTGGGAGCAGTACTTC; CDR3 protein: CASREWEQYF
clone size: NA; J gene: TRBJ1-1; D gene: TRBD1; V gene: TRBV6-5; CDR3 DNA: TGTGCCAGCACCAGGGGGGCCCGAGGGAACACTGAAGCTTTCTTT; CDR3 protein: CASTRGARGNTEAFF
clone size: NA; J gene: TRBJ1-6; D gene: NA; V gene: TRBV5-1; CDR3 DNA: TGCGCCAGCAGCTTGGGGCAGGGAAGGGGTCTCCTCCACTTT; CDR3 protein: CASSLGQGRGLLHF
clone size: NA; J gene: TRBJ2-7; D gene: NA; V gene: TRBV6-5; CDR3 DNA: TGTGCCAGCAGTTACTCGGGCAGGGGGGACGAGCAGTACTTC; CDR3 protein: CASSYSGRGDEQYF
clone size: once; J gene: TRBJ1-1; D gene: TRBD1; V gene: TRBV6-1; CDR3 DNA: TGTGCCAGCAGTGAAGCTTTTAGGGGGCCGAACACTGAAGCTTTCTTT; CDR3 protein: CASSEAFRGPNTEAFF
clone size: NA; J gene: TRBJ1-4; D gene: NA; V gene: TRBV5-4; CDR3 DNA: TGTGCCAGCAGCCTTTACCTTCCCGCGTCTAATGAAAAACTGTTTTTT; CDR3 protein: CASSLYLPASNEKLFF
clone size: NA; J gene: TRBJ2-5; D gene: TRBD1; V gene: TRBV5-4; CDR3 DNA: TGTGCCAGCAGCTTGGGCGGGAAAACAGGGGGCCAAGAGACCCAGTACTTC; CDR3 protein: CASSLGGKTGGQETQYF
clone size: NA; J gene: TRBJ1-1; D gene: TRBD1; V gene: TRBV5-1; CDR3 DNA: TGCGCCAGCAGCGCCAGGGGACAGGGCTACATGAACACTGAAGCTTTCTTT; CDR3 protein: CASSARGQGYMNTEAFF
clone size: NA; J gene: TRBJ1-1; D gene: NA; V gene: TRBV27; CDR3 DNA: TGTGCCAGCAGTCAGGATGGTATGAACACTGAAGCTTTCTTT; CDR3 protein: CASSQDGMNTEAFF
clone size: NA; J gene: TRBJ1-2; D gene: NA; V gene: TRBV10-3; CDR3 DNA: TGTGCCATCAGTGACCCCCTGAACTATGGCTACACCTTC; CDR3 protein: CAISDPLNYGYTF
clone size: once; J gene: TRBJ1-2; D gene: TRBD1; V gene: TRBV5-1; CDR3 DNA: TGCGCCAGCGCATCAAGACAGGGTAACTATGGCTACACCTTC; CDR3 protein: CASASRQGNYGYTF
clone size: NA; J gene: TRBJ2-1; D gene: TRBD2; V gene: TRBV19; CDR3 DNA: TGTGCCAGTAGTAGTCGACTAGCGGGAGGTGAGAACAATGAGCAGTTCTTC; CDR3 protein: CASSSRLAGGENNEQFF
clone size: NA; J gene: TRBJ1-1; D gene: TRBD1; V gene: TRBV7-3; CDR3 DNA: TGTGCCAGCAGCCTGAGACAGGGCGGGTTTACTGAAGCTTTCTTT; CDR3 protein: CASSLRQGGFTEAFF
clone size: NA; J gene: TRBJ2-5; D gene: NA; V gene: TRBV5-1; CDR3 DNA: TGCGCCAGCAGTCTAGGGGTCCAAGAGACCCAGTACTTC; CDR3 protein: CASSLGVQETQYF
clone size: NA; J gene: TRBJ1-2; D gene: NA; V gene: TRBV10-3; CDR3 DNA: TGTGCCATCAGTGAAGGGACGGGGGGCTATGGCTACACCTTC; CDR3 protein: CAISEGTGGYGYTF
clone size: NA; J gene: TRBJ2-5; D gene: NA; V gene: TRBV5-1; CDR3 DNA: TGCGCCAGCAGCTTGGGGAGAGAGACCCAGTACTTC; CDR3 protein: CASSLGRETQYF
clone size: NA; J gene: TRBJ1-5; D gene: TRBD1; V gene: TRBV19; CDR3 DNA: TGTGCCAGTAGTATAGATCACGCGACAGGGGGAGACCAGCCCCAGCATTTT; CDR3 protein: CASSIDHATGGDQPQHF
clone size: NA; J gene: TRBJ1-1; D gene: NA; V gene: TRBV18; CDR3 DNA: TGTGCCAGCTCACCAGACAGAATTACTGAAGCTTTCTTT; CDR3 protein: CASSPDRITEAFF
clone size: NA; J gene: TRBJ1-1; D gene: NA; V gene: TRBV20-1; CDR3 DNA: TGCAGTGCCACTGTAGGGGGAAAAGCTTTCTTT; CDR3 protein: CSATVGGKAFF
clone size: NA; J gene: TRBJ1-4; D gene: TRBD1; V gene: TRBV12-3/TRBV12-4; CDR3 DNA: TGTGCCATCCGGGACAGCCCGAATGAAAAACTGTTTTTT; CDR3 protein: CAIRDSPNEKLFF
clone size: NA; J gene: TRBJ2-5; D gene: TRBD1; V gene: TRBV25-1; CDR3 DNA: TGTGCCAGCAGTGTACAGGGGGGAAAGCAAGAGACCCAGTACTTC; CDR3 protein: CASSVQGGKQETQYF
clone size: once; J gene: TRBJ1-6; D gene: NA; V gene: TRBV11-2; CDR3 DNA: TGTGCCAGCAGAAAAGTCAGGGCAGGAGCTAATTCACCCCTCCACTTT; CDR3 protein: CASRKVRAGANSPLHF
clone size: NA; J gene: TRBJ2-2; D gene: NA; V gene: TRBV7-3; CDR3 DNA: TGTGCCAGCAGCGGGACACGTAACACCGGGGAGCTGTTTTTT; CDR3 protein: CASSGTRNTGELFF
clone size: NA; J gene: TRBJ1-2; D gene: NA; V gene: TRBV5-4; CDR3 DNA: TGTGCCAGCCGAGCCCCCGGGGGGCCTAACTATGGCTACACCTTC; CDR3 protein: CASRAPGGPNYGYTF
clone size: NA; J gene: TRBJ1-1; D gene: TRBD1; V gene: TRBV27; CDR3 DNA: TGTGCCAGCAGTTCGCCGACAGGGACGAACACTGAAGCTTTCTTT; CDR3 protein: CASSSPTGTNTEAFF
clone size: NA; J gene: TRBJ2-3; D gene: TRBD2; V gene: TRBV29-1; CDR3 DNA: TGCAGCGTAGCGGGGGGCCCATATGAGTTCACAGATACGCAGTATTTT; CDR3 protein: CSVAGGPYEFTDTQYF
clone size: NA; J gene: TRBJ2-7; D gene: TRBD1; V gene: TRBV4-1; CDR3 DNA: TGCGCCAGCAGCCAAGATCCGACAGGGTTCCTCTACGAGCAGTACTTC; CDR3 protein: CASSQDPTGFLYEQYF
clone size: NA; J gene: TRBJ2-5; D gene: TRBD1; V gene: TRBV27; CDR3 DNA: TGTGCCAGCAGTGCCCTGGACAGGAAAAAAGAGACCCAGTACTTC; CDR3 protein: CASSALDRKKETQYF
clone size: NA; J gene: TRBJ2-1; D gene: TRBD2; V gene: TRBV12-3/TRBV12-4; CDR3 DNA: TGTGCCAGCAGACGGGGGGGCAACAATGAGCAGTTCTTC; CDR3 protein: CASRRGGNNEQFF
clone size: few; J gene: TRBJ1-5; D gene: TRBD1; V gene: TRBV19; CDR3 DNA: TGTGCCAGTAGTATCAGGGACAGACGGTATAGCAATCAGCCCCAGCATTTT; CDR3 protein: CASSIRDRRYSNQPQHF
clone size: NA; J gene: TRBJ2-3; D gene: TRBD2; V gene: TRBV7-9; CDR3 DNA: TGTGCCAGCAGCTTGGGGGAGGGCCAAAACACAGATACGCAGTATTTT; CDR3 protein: CASSLGEGQNTDTQYF
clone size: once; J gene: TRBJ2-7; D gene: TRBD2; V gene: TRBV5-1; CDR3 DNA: TGCGCCAGCAGCTTGGCAATTGGGGAGGGCGGGGAGCAGTACTTC; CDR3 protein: CASSLAIGEGGEQYF
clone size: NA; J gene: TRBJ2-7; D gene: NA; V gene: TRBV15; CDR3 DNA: TGTGCCACCAGCAGAGATCCCACCTACGAGCAGTACTTC; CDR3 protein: CATSRDPTYEQYF
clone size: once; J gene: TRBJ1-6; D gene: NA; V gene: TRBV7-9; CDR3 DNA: TGTGCCAGCAGCGTAAGGACTGGGAATTCACCCCTCCACTTT; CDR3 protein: CASSVRTGNSPLHF
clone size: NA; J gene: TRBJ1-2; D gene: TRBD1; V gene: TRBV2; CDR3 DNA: TGTGCCAGCAGCCCCGGACAGGGGAACTATGGCTACACCTTC; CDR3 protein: CASSPGQGNYGYTF
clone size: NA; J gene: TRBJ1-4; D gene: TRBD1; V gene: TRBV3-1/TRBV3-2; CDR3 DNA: TGTGCCAGCAGCCAGTTTGACAGGGCGCGGGAAAAACTGTTTTTT; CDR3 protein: CASSQFDRAREKLFF
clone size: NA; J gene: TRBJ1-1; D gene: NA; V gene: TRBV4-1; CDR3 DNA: TGCGCCAGCACCCTTTTGGGGGGTCTGAACACTGAAGCTTTCTTT; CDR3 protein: CASTLLGGLNTEAFF
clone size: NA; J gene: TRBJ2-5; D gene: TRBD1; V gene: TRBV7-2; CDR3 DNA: TGTGCCAGCAGCTTCGACAGGGTGGGGCGAGAGACCCAGTACTTC; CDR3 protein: CASSFDRVGRETQYF
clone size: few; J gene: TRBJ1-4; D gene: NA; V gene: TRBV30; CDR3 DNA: TGTGCCTGGAGTGTACTTGAAAAACTGTTTTTT; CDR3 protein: CAWSVLEKLFF
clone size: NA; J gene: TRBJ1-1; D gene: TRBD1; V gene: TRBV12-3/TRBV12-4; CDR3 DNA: TGTGCCAGCAGTCGTGGACAGGGTATAGAAGCTTTCTTT; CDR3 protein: CASSRGQGIEAFF
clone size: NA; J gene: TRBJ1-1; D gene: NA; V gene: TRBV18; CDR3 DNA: TGTGCCAGCTCACCACCGGCAGGCAGAGACACTGAAGCTTTCTTT; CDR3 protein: CASSPPAGRDTEAFF
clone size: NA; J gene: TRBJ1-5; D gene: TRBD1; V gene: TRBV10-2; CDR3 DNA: TGCGCCAGCAATAACAGGGGTAATCAGCCCCAGCATTTT; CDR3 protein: CASNNRGNQPQHF